This passage covers 13 T cell receptor beta chains from one sample sequenced in a study of blood T cell repertoires in COVID-19 (dated by TCRdb to about 2020). The method behind the library was the immunoSEQ multiplex PCR assay. TCRdb mirrors the immuneACCESS table, restricted to in-frame sequences. Some clones are absent from its copies; in checked studies, under half trace to an unresolved V gene, and the reason for the others is unknown. This sample lists 200,000 to 250,000 clones; around 90% were detected once. The biggest ten clones account for 5.5% to 6.5% of the sample. Input material: peripheral blood. The receptors stem from a man in his sixties who had recovered from COVID-19.

This clone has just one count. The chain joins TRBV18 to TRBJ2-1; 7 nucleotides align to TRBD2. Germline V gene lookup returns CDR1 KGHSH and CDR2 LQKENI. Trimming removed 6 bases from V and 3 bases from J; junction bases left unmatched: 5. The CDR3 runs to 14 residues. CDR3 nucleotides: TGTGCCAGCTCCCCTAGCGGACGCTACAATGAGCAGTTCTTC. This sequence encodes CASSPSGRYNEQFF.

The table lists this clone with a count of one. V is TRBV6-2 or TRBV6-3 and J is TRBJ1-6, with 10 bases matching TRBD1. The CDR3 length is 17 residues. J was trimmed by 8 bases and V by 0 bases; bases with no gene match: 7. CDR1 and CDR2 (germline): MNHEY, SVGEGT. The CDR3, as DNA: TGTGCCAGCAGTTACTCCCCCTGGGACAGGGGTGATTCACCCCTCCACTTT. Its translation is CASSYSPWDRGDSPLHF.

V and J are TRBV19 and TRBJ2-3; the D gene is possibly TRBD2 (6 bases). The CDR3 runs 17 residues. Trimming took 9 bases from V and 4 from J, leaving 26 bases between them. The germline V gene encodes CDR1 LNHDA and CDR2 SQIVND (reference sequence). The CDR3 bases are TGTGCCAGCGAACGGGGGTGGGCGGGAAGTCAGTCAGATACGCAGTATTTT. Residues: CASERGWAGSQSDTQYF.

This clone was seen once. The chain couples TRBV29-1 to TRBJ1-5, with TRBD1 identical over 8 bases. V shed 7 bases and J 1 base; nucleotides not matched to a gene: 6. Per the germline V gene, CDR1 is SQVTM and CDR2 is ANQGSEA. The CDR3 sequence is 14 residues long. The DNA of the CDR3 is TGCAGCGCTTGGACAGGGTCGAGCAATCAGCCCCAGCATTTT. Translated: CSAWTGSSNQPQHF.

The J gene is TRBJ2-2, the V gene TRBV7-2; TRBD2 matches 7 bases. The CDR3 covers 14 residues. The germline V gene encodes CDR1 SGHTA and CDR2 FQGNSA. The V and J ends lost 2 bases and 6 bases, in that order; junction bases with no gene match: 3. The CDR3 DNA follows: TGTGCCAGCAGCTTATTCCGGGGGGCCGGGGAGCTGTTTTTT. It translates to CASSLFRGAGELFF.

This clone occurred a few times. The chain carries TRBV7-9 and TRBJ2-2; TRBD1 matches 7 bases. In germline, CDR1 is SEHNR, CDR2 FQNEAQ (reference sequence). The CDR3 runs 14 residues. Trimming removed 8 bases from V and 1 base from J; junction bases left unmatched: 4. The CDR3 bases are TGTGCCAGCTTTTGGACAGGGAACACCGGGGAGCTGTTTTTT. Encoded protein: CASFWTGNTGELFF.

The chain links TRBV28 to TRBJ1-4; 7 nucleotides match TRBD1. The CDR3 sequence is 13 residues long. Germline V CDR1 and CDR2: MDHEN, SYDVKM. V lost 3 bases to trimming and J lost 10 bases; unmatched junction nucleotides: 5. DNA of the CDR3: TGTGCCAGCAGTTTTTCCCAGGGGGGAAAACTGTTTTTT. Protein sequence: CASSFSQGGKLFF.

This chain connects TRBV25-1 to TRBJ1-2, with 9 positions matching TRBD1. The CDR3 runs 14 residues. Germline V gene lookup returns CDR1 MGHDK and CDR2 SYGVNS. Germline trimming cut 2 bases from V and 7 bases from J; bases unmatched to any gene: 5. CDR3 residues: CASSEGGTGLGYTF. For the CDR3, the DNA is TGTGCCAGCAGTGAAGGCGGGACAGGGCTTGGCTACACCTTC.

The genes are TRBV6-5 and TRBJ1-2; D is ambiguous. The CDR3 length is 12 residues. The germline V and J ends were trimmed by 8 bases and 7 bases, with 14 bases remaining between them. The germline CDR1 and CDR2 sequences are MNHEY and SVGAGI. CDR3 bases: TGTGCCAGCTTCAACGCAGGCCGTGGCTACACCTTC. Amino acids: CASFNAGRGYTF.

V and J are TRBV7-6 and TRBJ1-3, with D hard to call. CDR3 length equals 16 residues. V shed 7 bases and J shed 0 bases, with 16 bases lying between them. Germline loops: CDR1 SGHVS, CDR2 FNYEAQ. The CDR3 DNA sequence: TGTGCCAGCATCAAAGATGGGCCAGCCTCTGGAAACACCATATATTTT. Amino acids: CASIKDGPASGNTIYF.

The V gene is TRBV9, the J gene TRBJ2-7; D remains unclear. Trimming pared 4 bases from V and 1 base from J, leaving 12 bases between. The CDR3 loop spans 14 amino acids. The germline V gene has CDR1 SGDLS and CDR2 YYNGEE. The CDR3 region is CASSKFPTSYEQYF. CDR3 coding DNA: TGTGCCAGCAGCAAGTTCCCCACATCCTACGAGCAGTACTTC.

V and J are TRBV24-1 and TRBJ2-3, with 8 bases lining up with TRBD2. Germline CDR1 reads KGHDR; CDR2 reads SFDVKD. Trimming cost V 3 bases and J 4 bases; bases outside gene matches: 5. This CDR3 has 15 amino acids. In DNA form, the CDR3 reads TGTGCCACCAGTGATACGGGAGGGGTCCCAGATACGCAGTATTTT. It translates to CATSDTGGVPDTQYF.

This rearrangement joins TRBV14 to TRBJ2-2; D unresolved. Germline CDR1 is SGHDN and CDR2 is FVKESK. The CDR3 is 15 residues long. V lost 3 bases and J 7 bases, leaving 15 bases between the germline ends. CDR3 residues: CASSHFLASYGELFF. The CDR3 nucleotides are TGTGCCAGCAGCCATTTTTTAGCCTCCTACGGGGAGCTGTTTTTT.